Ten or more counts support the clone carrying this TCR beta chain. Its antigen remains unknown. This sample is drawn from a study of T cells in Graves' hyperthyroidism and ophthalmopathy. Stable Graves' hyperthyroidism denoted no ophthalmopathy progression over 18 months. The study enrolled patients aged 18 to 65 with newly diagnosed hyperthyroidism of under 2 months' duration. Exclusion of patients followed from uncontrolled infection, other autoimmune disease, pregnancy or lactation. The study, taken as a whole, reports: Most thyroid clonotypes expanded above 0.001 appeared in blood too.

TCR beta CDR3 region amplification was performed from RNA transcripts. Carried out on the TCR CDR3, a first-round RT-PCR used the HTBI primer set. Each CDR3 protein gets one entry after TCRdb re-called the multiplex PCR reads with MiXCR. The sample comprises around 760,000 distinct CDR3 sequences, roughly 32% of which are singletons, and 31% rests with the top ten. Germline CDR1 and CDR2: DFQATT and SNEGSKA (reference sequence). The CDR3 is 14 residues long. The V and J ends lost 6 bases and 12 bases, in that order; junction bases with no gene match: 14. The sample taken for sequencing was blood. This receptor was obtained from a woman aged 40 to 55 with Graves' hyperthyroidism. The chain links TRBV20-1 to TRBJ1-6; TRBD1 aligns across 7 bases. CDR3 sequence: CSAPATGKGGPLHF. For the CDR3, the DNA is TGCAGTGCCCCCGCGACAGGGAAGGGCGGACCCCTCCACTTT.